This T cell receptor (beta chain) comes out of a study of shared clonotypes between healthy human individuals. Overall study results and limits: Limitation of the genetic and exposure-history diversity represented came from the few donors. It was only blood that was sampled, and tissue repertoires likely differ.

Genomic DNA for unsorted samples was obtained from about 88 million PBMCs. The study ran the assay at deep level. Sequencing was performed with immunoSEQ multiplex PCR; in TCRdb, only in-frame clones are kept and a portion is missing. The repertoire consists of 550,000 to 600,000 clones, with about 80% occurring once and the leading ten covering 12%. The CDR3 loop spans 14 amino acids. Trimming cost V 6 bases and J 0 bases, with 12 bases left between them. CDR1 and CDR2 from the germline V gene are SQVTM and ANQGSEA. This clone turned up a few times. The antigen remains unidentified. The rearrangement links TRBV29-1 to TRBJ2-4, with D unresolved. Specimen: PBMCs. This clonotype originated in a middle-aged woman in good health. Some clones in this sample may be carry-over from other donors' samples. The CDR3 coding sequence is TGCAGCGTGGCCACTACCGTAGCCAAAAACATTCAGTACTTC. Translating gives CSVATTVAKNIQYF.